Presented here are 21 T cell receptor beta chains from one specimen sequenced in a study of Ad26.COV2.S vaccination and SARS-CoV-2 variants. Clones were sequenced by immunoSEQ multiplex PCR, and TCRdb holds only the in-frame ones, with some missing. The sample holds fewer than 100,000 clones; roughly 84% are singletons and the top ten take around a sixth. The sample in question was peripheral blood, obtained after recovery from COVID-19. All receptors derive from a human donor who had recovered from COVID-19.

CDR3 DNA: TGTGCCAGTAGCCGGTGGGGGGCAGAAAACACTGAAGCTTTCTTT. It yields the protein CASSRWGAENTEAFF. The rearrangement uses TRBV19 and TRBJ1-1, with D maybe TRBD1 (6 bases). This CDR3 spans 15 amino acids. The germline V and J ends were trimmed by 6 bases and 2 bases, with 16 bases remaining between them. Germline CDR1 is LNHDA and CDR2 is SQIVND (reference sequence).

V usage is TRBV7-9 and J usage is TRBJ1-4; D remains unclear. The germline gives CDR1 SEHNR, CDR2 FQNEAQ (reference sequence). The CDR3 sequence is 16 residues long. The V gene lost 5 bases and the J gene lost 5 bases, with 18 bases spanning the gap. In nucleotides, the CDR3 is TGTGCCAGCAGCCCATGGACGGGCCTCTTAAATGAAAAACTGTTTTTT. Translated: CASSPWTGLLNEKLFF.

This clone was picked up a small number of times. The V and J genes are TRBV5-1 and TRBJ2-7, with D perhaps being TRBD1 or TRBD2 (5 bases each). The CDR3 has 13 residues. CDR1 is SGHRS and CDR2 is YFSETQ in the germline V gene. Deletions cut 1 base from V and 5 bases from J, with 10 bases between. The CDR3 reads CASSLRGVHEQYF. DNA of the CDR3: TGCGCCAGCAGCTTGAGAGGGGTTCACGAGCAGTACTTC.

The J gene is TRBJ2-1, the V gene TRBV28; D possibly uses TRBD1 or TRBD2 (6 bases each). This CDR3 comprises 15 residues. From germline, CDR1 is MDHEN and CDR2 SYDVKM. V lost 1 base and J lost 5, with 12 bases in between. The CDR3 reads CASSLLGGRDNEQFF. CDR3 sequence (DNA): TGTGCCAGCAGTTTATTGGGGGGCCGGGACAATGAGCAGTTCTTC.

J is TRBJ1-1 and V is TRBV4-3; D gene unclear. V lost 3 bases and J lost 5, with 16 bases in between. This CDR3 region has 15 residues. CDR1 is LGHNA and CDR2 is YSLEER in the germline V gene. The CDR3 nucleotides are TGCGCCAGCAGCCAGTATCAGGCTGAACTTACTGAAGCTTTCTTT. It codes for CASSQYQAELTEAFF.

V is TRBV28 and J is TRBJ1-2; TRBD1 might be the D (6 bases). The CDR3 consists of 14 residues. V lost 6 bases and J lost 12, with 23 bases in between. Germline V gene sequence: CDR1 MDHEN, CDR2 SYDVKM. The DNA of the CDR3 is TGTGCCAGCAGCACCCCTCCTCCGGACAGTGACAACACCTTC. Residues: CASSTPPPDSDNTF.

The CDR3 protein is CASSFRVDWRQETQYF. The CDR3 DNA follows: TGTGCCAGCAGTTTTCGGGTAGACTGGAGACAAGAGACCCAGTACTTC. The J gene is TRBJ2-5, the V gene TRBV28, with D uncertain. Germline CDR1 MDHEN, CDR2 SYDVKM. V lost 3 bases and J 2 bases, leaving 16 bases between the germline ends. The CDR3 has 16 amino acids.

This chain links TRBV7-2 with TRBJ2-7; 9 bases agree with TRBD1. Per germline, CDR1 SGHTA and CDR2 FQGNSA. With V trimmed by 4 bases and J by 4 bases, 5 bases remained unmatched. The CDR3 extends over 14 amino acids. The CDR3 is CASSSTGGQYEQYF. In nucleotides, the CDR3 is TGTGCCAGCAGCTCGACAGGGGGTCAATACGAGCAGTACTTC.

J is TRBJ1-2 and V is TRBV28, with 10 nucleotides matching TRBD1. Germline assignment: CDR1 MDHEN and CDR2 SYDVKM. The CDR3 contains 15 residues. The V and J ends lost 5 bases and 4 bases, in that order; junction bases with no gene match: 7. CDR3 bases: TGTGCCAGCAGTGATACGGGACAGGGGTTCTATGGCTACACCTTC. As protein: CASSDTGQGFYGYTF.

This sequence joins TRBV7-2 and TRBJ1-3, with D perhaps matching TRBD1 (5 bases). V was cut by 3 bases and J by 1 base, with 7 bases left in between. This CDR3 contains 14 residues. Germline values: CDR1 SGHTA, CDR2 FQGNSA. The CDR3 DNA sequence: TGTGCCAGCAGCTTCGACAGTTCTGGAAACACCATATATTTT. Translation gives CASSFDSSGNTIYF.

This chain uses TRBV28 with TRBJ2-3; possible D gene TRBD2, 6 bases. Trimming left V 6 bases short and J 3 bases short, with 13 bases between. Germline loops: CDR1 MDHEN, CDR2 SYDVKM. The CDR3 runs to 14 residues. The chain's CDR3 is CASSRGLVTDTQYF. The CDR3 bases are TGTGCCAGCAGCCGGGGACTCGTAACAGATACGCAGTATTTT. The whole variable domain, remainder taken from reference TRBV28 and TRBJ2-3, is DVKVTQSSRYLVKRTGEKVFLECVQDMDHENMFWYRQDPGLGLRLIYFSYDVKMKEKGDIPEGYSVSREKKERFSLILESASTNQTSMYLCASSRGLVTDTQYFGPGTRLTVL.

The chain is built from TRBV28 and TRBJ1-1; 7 positions agree with TRBD1. Germline-derived CDR1 and CDR2 are MDHEN and SYDVKM. The CDR3 is 15 amino acids. V dropped 4 bases and J dropped 0; count of bases not matched to a gene: 5. CDR3 loop: CASSYPGQMNTEAFF. CDR3 DNA: TGTGCCAGCAGTTACCCGGGACAGATGAACACTGAAGCTTTCTTT. Combining the CDR3 with reference TRBV28 and TRBJ1-1 gives the whole variable domain DVKVTQSSRYLVKRTGEKVFLECVQDMDHENMFWYRQDPGLGLRLIYFSYDVKMKEKGDIPEGYSVSREKKERFSLILESASTNQTSMYLCASSYPGQMNTEAFFGQGTRLTVV.

V gene TRBV28 combines with J gene TRBJ2-1; the D gene is possibly TRBD1 (6 bases). Germline CDR1 is MDHEN and CDR2 is SYDVKM. Trimming removed 5 bases from V and 0 bases from J, with 14 bases in between. The CDR3 loop spans 16 amino acids. As DNA, the CDR3 is TGTGCCAGCAGTGCCGACAGGAGGAGCTCCTACAATGAGCAGTTCTTC. Its protein product is CASSADRRSSYNEQFF.

In this sample, this clone turned up once. The chain has TRBV11-2 and TRBJ2-5, with 8 bases lining up with TRBD1. The CDR3 is made up of 13 amino acids. Trimming cost V 4 bases and J 3 bases; bases outside gene matches: 1. Germline V lookup: CDR1 SGHAT, CDR2 FQNNGV. The CDR3 is CASSSDREETQYF. CDR3 sequence (DNA): TGTGCCAGCAGCTCGGACAGGGAAGAGACCCAGTACTTC.

This chain links TRBV6-2 or TRBV6-3 with TRBJ2-1; TRBD2 agrees at 8 bases. CDR3 length equals 13 residues. With 6 bases clipped from V and 12 bases from J, the junction kept 10 bases outside the gene matches. The germline CDR1 and CDR2 sequences are MNHEY and SVGEGT. CDR3 protein: CASSPGGTGGQFF. CDR3 nucleotide sequence: TGTGCCAGCAGCCCGGGGGGGACCGGCGGGCAGTTCTTC.

This rearrangement joins TRBV10-1 to TRBJ1-2; tentative D call: TRBD1 (5 bases). The CDR3 covers 19 residues. The V gene lost 2 bases and the J gene lost 5 bases, with 27 bases spanning the gap. From germline, CDR1 is WNHNN and CDR2 SYGVQD (reference sequence). In nucleotides, the CDR3 is TGCGCCAGCAGTGAGCCTATTGCGGTGATTGACACAGAGGGGTATGGCTACACCTTC. Translated: CASSEPIAVIDTEGYGYTF.

V usage is TRBV18 and J usage is TRBJ2-1, with 7 bases aligning to TRBD1. V was pared by 6 bases and J by 12 bases, with 11 bases of the junction left unmatched. CDR1 KGHSH and CDR2 LQKENI come from the germline V gene. There are 13 residues in the CDR3. CDR3 nucleotide sequence: TGTGCCAGCTCTCTAAAGGACGGGGACAGGCAGTTCTTC. Residues: CASSLKDGDRQFF. The whole variable domain, remainder taken from reference TRBV18 and TRBJ2-1, is NAGVMQNPRHLVRRRGQEARLRCSPMKGHSHVYWYRQLPEEGLKFMVYLQKENIIDESGMPKERFSAEFPKEGPSILRIQQVVRGDSAAYFCASSLKDGDRQFFGPGTRLTVL.

This clone was counted once. J is TRBJ2-6 and V is TRBV3-1 (or the pseudogene TRBV3-2); D could derive from TRBD1 or TRBD2 (5 bases each). Germline loops: CDR1 LGHDT, CDR2 YNNKEL (reference sequence). The V gene lost 0 bases and the J gene lost 1 base, with 19 bases spanning the gap. The CDR3 has 20 amino acids. The CDR3 DNA reads TGTGCCAGCAGCCAAGATCTAAGAAGAGGGGCCTGGTCTGGGGCCAACGTCCTGACTTTC. Translated: CASSQDLRRGAWSGANVLTF.

This sequence joins TRBV9 and TRBJ2-1; the D is unclear. This CDR3 comprises 15 residues. V lost 0 bases and J lost 8, with 15 bases in between. The V gene's germline CDR1 is SGDLS and CDR2 YYNGEE. Here the CDR3 reads CASSVAPSSGDEQFF. In DNA form, the CDR3 reads TGTGCCAGCAGCGTAGCCCCGTCTTCGGGCGATGAGCAGTTCTTC.

V usage is TRBV11-2 and J usage is TRBJ2-1; TRBD2 agrees at 11 bases. From germline, CDR1 is SGHAT and CDR2 FQNNGV. The CDR3 extends over 15 amino acids. With 0 bases clipped from V and 8 bases from J, the junction kept 3 bases outside the gene matches. CDR3 DNA: TGTGCCAGCAGCTTAGAGCTAGCGGGAGGCCATGAGCAGTTCTTC. Its translation: CASSLELAGGHEQFF.

This clone was seen a handful of times. The chain carries TRBV6-6 and TRBJ2-1; D unresolved. Germline values: CDR1 MNHNY, CDR2 SVGAGI (reference sequence). This CDR3 comprises 11 residues. V lost 4 bases to trimming and J lost 9 bases, with 7 bases between them. This CDR3 reads CASSFGGEQFF. CDR3 DNA: TGTGCCAGCAGTTTTGGTGGTGAGCAGTTCTTC.